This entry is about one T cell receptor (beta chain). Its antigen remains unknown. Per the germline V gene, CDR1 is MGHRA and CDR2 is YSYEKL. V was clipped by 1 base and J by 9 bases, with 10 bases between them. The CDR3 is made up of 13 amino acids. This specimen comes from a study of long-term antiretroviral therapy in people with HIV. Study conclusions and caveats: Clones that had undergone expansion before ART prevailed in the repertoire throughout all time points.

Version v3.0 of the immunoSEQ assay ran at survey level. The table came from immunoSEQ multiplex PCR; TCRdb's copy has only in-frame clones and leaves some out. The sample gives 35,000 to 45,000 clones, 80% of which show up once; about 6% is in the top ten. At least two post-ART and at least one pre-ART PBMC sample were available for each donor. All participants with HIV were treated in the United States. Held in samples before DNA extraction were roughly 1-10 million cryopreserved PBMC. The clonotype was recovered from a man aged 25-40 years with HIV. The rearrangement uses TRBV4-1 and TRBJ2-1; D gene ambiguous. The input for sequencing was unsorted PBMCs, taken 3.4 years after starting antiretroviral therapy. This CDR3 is CASSQGILLEQFF. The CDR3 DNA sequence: TGCGCCAGCAGCCAAGGAATCCTCCTTGAGCAGTTCTTC.